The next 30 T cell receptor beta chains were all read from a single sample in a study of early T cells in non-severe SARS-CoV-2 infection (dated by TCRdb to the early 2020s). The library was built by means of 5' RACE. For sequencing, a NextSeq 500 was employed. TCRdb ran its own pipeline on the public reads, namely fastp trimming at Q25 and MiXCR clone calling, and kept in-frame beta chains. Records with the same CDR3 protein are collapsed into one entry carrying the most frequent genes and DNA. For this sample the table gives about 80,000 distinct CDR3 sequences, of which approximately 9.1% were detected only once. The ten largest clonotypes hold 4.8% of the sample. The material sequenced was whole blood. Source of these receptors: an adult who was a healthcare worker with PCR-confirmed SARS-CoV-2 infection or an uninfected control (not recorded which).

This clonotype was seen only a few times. CDR3 DNA sequence: TGTGCCAGCAGCTCGACAGGGGGCGCGGTGGGAGAAGAGACAGATACGCAGTATTTT. Encoded protein: CASSSTGGAVGEETDTQYF. The chain links TRBV11-1 to TRBJ2-3, with 10 nucleotides matching TRBD1. Germline V gene lookup returns CDR1 SGHAT and CDR2 FQDESV (reference sequence). The V gene end was trimmed by 4 bases and the J gene end by 3 bases; junction bases not matched to a gene: 16. This CDR3 has 19 amino acids.

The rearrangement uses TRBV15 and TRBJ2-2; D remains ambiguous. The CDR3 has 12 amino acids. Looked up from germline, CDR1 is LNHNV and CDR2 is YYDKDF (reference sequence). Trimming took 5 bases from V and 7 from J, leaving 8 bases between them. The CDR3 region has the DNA TGTGCCACCAGCGCCCATAACGGGGAGCTGTTTTTT. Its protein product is CATSAHNGELFF.

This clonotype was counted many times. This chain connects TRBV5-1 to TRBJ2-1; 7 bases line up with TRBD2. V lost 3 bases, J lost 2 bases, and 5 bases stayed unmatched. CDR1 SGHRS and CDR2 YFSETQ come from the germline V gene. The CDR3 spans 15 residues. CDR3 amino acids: CASSSGGVAYNEQFF. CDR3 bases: TGCGCCAGCAGCTCGGGGGGAGTTGCCTACAATGAGCAGTTCTTC.

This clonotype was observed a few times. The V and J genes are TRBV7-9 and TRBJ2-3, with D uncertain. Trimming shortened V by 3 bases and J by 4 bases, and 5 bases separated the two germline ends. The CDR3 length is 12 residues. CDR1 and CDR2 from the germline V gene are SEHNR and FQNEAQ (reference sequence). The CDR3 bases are TGTGCCAGCAGCTTTTCCTCAGATACGCAGTATTTT. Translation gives CASSFSSDTQYF. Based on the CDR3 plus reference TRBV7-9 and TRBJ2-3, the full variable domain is DTGVSQNPRHKITKRGQNVTFRCDPISEHNRLYWYRQTLGQGPEFLTYFQNEAQLEKSRLLSDRFSAERPKGSFSTLEIQRTEQGDSAMYLCASSFSSDTQYFGPGTRLTVL.

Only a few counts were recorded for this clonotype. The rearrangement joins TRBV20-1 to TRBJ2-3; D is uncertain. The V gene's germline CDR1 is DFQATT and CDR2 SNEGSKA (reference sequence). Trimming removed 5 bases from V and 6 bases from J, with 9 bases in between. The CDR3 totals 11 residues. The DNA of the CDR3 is TGCAGTGCTCTGTACGGTGATACGCAGTATTTT. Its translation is CSALYGDTQYF.

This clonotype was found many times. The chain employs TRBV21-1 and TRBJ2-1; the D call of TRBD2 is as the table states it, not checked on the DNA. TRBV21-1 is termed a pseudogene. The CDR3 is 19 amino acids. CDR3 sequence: CASSKATVGLAGIYNEQFF. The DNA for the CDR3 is TGTGCCAGCAGCAAAGCGACGGTAGGACTAGCGGGGATTTACAATGAGCAGTTCTTC.

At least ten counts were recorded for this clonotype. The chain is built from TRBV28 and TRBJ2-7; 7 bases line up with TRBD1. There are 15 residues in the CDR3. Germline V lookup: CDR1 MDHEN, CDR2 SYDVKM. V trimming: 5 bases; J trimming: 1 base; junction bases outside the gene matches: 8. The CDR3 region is CASSVGTAPSYEQYF. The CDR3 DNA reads TGTGCCAGCAGTGTAGGGACAGCTCCTTCCTACGAGCAGTACTTC.

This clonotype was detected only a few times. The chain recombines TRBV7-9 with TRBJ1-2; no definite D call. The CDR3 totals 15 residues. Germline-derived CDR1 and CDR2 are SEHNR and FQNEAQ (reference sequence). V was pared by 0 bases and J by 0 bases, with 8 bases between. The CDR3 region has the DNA TGTGCCAGCAGCTTAGCGGTCTCAACTAACTATGGCTACACCTTC. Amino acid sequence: CASSLAVSTNYGYTF.

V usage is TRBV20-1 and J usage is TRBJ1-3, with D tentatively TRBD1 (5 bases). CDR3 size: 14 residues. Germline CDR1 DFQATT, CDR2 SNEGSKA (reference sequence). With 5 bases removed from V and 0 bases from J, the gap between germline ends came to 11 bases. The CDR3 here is CSAVGQDSGNTIYF. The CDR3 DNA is TGCAGTGCTGTCGGACAAGACTCTGGAAACACCATATATTTT.

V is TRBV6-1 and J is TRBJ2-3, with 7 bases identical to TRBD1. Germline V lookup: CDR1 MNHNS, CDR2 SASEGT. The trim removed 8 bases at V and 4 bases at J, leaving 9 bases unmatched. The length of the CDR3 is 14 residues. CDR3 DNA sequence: TGTGCCAGCGGTGCGACAGGGACGTCAGATACGCAGTATTTT. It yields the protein CASGATGTSDTQYF.

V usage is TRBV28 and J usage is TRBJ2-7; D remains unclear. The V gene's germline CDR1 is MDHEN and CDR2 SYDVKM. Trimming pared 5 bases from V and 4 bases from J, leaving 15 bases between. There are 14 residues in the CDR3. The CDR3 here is CASSPPRSRYEQYF. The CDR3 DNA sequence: TGTGCCAGCAGTCCCCCCCGAAGTCGGTACGAGCAGTACTTC.

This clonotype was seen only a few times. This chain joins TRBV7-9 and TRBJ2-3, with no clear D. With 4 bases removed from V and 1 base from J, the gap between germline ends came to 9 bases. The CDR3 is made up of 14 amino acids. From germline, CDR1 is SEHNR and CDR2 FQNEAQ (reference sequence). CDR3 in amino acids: CASSYGVGTDTQYF. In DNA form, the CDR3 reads TGTGCCAGCAGCTACGGAGTAGGCACAGATACGCAGTATTTT.

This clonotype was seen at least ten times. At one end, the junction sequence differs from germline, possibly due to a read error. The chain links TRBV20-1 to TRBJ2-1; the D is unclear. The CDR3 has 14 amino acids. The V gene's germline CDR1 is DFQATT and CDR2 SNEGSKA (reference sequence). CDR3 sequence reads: CSARVSASNNEQFF. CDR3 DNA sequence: TGCAGTGCTAGAGTGAGCGCCTCCAACAATGAGCAGTTCTTC.

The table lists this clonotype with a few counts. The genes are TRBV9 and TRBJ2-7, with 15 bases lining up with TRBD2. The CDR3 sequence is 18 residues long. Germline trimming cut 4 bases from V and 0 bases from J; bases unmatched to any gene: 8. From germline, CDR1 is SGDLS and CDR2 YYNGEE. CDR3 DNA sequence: TGTGCCAGCAGCAAGGGACTAGCGGGGGGATCGGCCTCCTACGAGCAGTACTTC. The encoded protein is CASSKGLAGGSASYEQYF.

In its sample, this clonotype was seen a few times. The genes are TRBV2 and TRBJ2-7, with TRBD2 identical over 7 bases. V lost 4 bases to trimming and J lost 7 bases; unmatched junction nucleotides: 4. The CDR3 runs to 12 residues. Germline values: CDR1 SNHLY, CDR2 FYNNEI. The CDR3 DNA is TGTGCCAGCAGTGGGGAGGGTTCGGAGCAGTACTTC. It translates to CASSGEGSEQYF.

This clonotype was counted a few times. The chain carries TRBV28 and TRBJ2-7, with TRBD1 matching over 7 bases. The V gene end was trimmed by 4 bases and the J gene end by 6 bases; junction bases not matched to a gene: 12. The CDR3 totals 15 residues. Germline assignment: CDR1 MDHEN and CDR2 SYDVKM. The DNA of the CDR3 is TGTGCCAGCAGTTCCACAGGGGTAGGGCCTAGCGAGCAGTACTTC. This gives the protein CASSSTGVGPSEQYF.

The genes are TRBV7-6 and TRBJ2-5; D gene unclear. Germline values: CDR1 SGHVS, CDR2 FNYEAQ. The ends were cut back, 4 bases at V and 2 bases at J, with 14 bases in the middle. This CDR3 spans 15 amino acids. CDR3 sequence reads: CASSSPPAAQETQYF. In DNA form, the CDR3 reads TGTGCCAGCAGCTCCCCTCCGGCGGCTCAAGAGACCCAGTACTTC.

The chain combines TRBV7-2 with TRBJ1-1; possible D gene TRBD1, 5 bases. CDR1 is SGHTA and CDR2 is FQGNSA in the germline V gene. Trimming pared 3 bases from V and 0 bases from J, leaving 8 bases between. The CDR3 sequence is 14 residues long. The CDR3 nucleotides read TGTGCCAGCAGCTTCGGGGGAATGAACACTGAAGCTTTCTTT. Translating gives CASSFGGMNTEAFF.

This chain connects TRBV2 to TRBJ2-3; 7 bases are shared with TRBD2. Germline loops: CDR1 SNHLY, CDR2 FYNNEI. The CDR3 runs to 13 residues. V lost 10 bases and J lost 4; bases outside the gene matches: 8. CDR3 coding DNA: TGTGCCAACGGGAGGACGTTGGCAGATACGCAGTATTTT. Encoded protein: CANGRTLADTQYF.

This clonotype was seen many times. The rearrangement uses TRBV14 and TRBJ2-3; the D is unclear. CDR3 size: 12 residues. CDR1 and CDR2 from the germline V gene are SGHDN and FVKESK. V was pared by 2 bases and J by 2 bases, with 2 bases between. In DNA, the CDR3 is TGTGCCAGCAGCCAAATCACAGATACGCAGTATTTT. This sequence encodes CASSQITDTQYF.

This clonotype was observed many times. In DNA form, the CDR3 reads TGTGCCAGCAGCTTAACGGACAGGGTTTACGAGCAGTACTTC. It translates to CASSLTDRVYEQYF. The J gene is TRBJ2-7, the V gene TRBV7-9, with 8 positions matching TRBD1. Germline CDR1 reads SEHNR; CDR2 reads FQNEAQ (reference sequence). V dropped 2 bases and J dropped 4; count of bases not matched to a gene: 4. The CDR3 is 14 residues long.

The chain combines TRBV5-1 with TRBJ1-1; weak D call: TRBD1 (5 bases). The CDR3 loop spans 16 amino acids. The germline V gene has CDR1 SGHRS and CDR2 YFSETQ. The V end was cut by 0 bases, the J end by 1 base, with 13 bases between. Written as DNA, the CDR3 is TGCGCCAGCAGCTTGGCCATAGGGGACCAGAACACTGAAGCTTTCTTT. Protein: CASSLAIGDQNTEAFF.

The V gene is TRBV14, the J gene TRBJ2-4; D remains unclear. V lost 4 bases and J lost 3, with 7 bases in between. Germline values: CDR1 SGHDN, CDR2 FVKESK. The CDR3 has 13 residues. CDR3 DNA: TGTGCCAGCAGCCGGGCCAACAAAAACATTCAGTACTTC. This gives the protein CASSRANKNIQYF.

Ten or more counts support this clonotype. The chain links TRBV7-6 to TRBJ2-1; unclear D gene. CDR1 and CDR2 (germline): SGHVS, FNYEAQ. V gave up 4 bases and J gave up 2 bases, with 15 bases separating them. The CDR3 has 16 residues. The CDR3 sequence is CASSSPLGETYNEQFF. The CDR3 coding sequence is TGTGCCAGCAGCTCCCCCCTTGGCGAGACCTACAATGAGCAGTTCTTC.

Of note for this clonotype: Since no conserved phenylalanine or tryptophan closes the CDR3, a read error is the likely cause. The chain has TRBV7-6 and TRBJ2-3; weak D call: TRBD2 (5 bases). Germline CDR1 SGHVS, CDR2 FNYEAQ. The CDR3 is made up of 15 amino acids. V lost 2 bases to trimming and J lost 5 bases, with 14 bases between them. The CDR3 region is CASSLWGGRLDTQYY. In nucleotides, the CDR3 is TGTGCCAGCAGCTTATGGGGTGGGAGATTAGATACGCAGTATTAT.

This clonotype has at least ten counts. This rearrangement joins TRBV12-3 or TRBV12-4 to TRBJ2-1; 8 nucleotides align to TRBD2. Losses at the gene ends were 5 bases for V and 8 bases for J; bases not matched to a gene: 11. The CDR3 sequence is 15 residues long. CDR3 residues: CASSPVERELDEQFF. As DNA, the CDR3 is TGTGCCAGCAGTCCCGTCGAGCGGGAGCTGGATGAGCAGTTCTTC.

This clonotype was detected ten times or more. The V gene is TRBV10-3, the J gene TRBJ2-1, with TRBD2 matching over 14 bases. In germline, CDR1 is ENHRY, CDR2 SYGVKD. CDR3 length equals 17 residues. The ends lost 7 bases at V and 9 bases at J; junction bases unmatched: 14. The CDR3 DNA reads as TGTGCCATCAATCCCGGGACTAGCGGGAGCAATGGGGGTGAGCAGTTCTTC. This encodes CAINPGTSGSNGGEQFF.

CDR3 DNA: TGTGCCAGCAGCTGGGGACTAGCGGAGAACACAGATACGCAGTATTTT. Amino acids: CASSWGLAENTDTQYF. The V call is TRBV7-9, the J call TRBJ2-3, with TRBD2 matching 11 bases. The CDR3 is made up of 16 amino acids. The V segment lost 4 bases and the J segment 2 bases; nucleotides outside the gene matches: 5. Germline V gene data show CDR1 as SEHNR and CDR2 as FQNEAQ (reference sequence).

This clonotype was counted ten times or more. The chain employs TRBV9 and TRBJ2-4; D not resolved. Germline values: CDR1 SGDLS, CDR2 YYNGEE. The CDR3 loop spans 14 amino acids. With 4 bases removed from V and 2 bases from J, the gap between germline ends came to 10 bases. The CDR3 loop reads CASSPQETKNIQYF. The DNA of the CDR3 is TGTGCCAGCAGCCCCCAGGAGACCAAAAACATTCAGTACTTC.

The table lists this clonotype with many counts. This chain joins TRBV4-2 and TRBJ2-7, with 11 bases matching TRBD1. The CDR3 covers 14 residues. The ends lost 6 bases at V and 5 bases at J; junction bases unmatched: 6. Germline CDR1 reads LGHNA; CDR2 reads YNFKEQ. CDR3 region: CASRRDRGVDEQYF. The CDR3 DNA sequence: TGTGCCAGCAGGAGGGACAGGGGGGTCGACGAGCAGTACTTC.